The source of this T cell receptor beta chain is a study of T cells in Graves' hyperthyroidism and ophthalmopathy. This clonotype was found many times. The study excluded patients with uncontrolled infection, other autoimmune disease, pregnancy or lactation. The CDR3 regions of TCR beta were amplified from RNA transcripts. First-round RT-PCR targeting the TCR CDR3 was performed with the HTBI primer set. TCRdb re-analysed the multiplex PCR reads in MiXCR, keeping a single row per CDR3 protein. The sample includes about 350,000 distinct CDR3 sequences, 12% to 15% of them seen just once. The clonotype was recovered from a middle-aged woman with Graves' ophthalmopathy. Sequenced input: blood.

The CDR3: CSVGQDYNEQFF. For the CDR3, the DNA is TGCAGCGTTGGACAGGATTACAATGAGCAGTTCTTC. This chain uses TRBV29-1 with TRBJ2-1; TRBD1 is a possible D gene (6 bases). This CDR3 is built from 12 residues. Trimming shortened V by 4 bases and J by 4 bases, and 8 bases separated the two germline ends. Per the germline V gene, CDR1 is SQVTM and CDR2 is ANQGSEA.